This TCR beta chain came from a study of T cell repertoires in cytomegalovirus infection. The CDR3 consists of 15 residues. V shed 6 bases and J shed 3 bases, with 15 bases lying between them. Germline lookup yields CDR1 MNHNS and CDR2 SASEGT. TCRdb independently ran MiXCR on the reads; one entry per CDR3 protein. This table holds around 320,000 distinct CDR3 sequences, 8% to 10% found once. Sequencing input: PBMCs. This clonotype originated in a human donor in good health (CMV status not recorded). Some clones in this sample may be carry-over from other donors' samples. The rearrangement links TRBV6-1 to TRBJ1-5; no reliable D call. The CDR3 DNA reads TGTGCCAGCAGCGCTCCGGCCGGACTCAATCAGCCCCAGCATTTT. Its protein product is CASSAPAGLNQPQHF.